Following are 27 T cell receptor beta chains from one sample sequenced in a study of T cells in Graves' hyperthyroidism and ophthalmopathy. There were TCR beta CDR3 regions amplified from RNA transcripts. RT-PCR in the first round (using the HTBI primer set) targeted the TCR CDR3. TCRdb independently ran MiXCR on the multiplex PCR reads; one entry per CDR3 protein. The top ten clones hold approximately 46% of a sample with 200,000 to 250,000 distinct CDR3 sequences, about a sixth of them seen once. The sample taken for sequencing was blood. The source is a man in his fifties with Graves' hyperthyroidism.

The chain joins TRBV9 to TRBJ2-3; 8 positions agree with TRBD2. The CDR3 totals 21 residues. V lost 1 base to trimming and J lost 0 bases; unmatched junction nucleotides: 19. Per germline, CDR1 SGDLS and CDR2 YYNGEE. The CDR3 DNA reads TGTGCCAGCAGCGTACCGGCACTAGCGGACGGAAAATACTCTAGCACAGATACGCAGTATTTT. Translating gives CASSVPALADGKYSSTDTQYF. The entire variable domain, with the rest obtained from reference TRBV9 and TRBJ2-3, is as follows: DSGVTQTPKHLITATGQRVTLRCSPRSGDLSVYWYQQSLDQGLQFLIQYYNGEERAKGNILERFSAQQFPDLHSELNLSSLELGDSALYFCASSVPALADGKYSSTDTQYFGPGTRLTVL.

This clonotype came up many times. The rearrangement joins TRBV6-2 or TRBV6-3 to TRBJ2-7; D unresolved. Germline V CDR1 and CDR2: MNHEY, SVGEGT. Trimming pared 0 bases from V and 3 bases from J, leaving 6 bases between. The CDR3 is 13 amino acids. The CDR3, as DNA: TGTGCCAGCAGTTACTCGGCAGACTACGAGCAGTACTTC. Translation gives CASSYSADYEQYF.

V usage is TRBV5-1 and J usage is TRBJ1-5, with unresolved D. Germline V CDR1 and CDR2: SGHRS, YFSETQ. The CDR3 length is 15 residues. V gave up 0 bases and J gave up 9 bases, with 16 bases separating them. The chain's CDR3 is CASSLAGTRSGPQHF. DNA for the CDR3: TGCGCCAGCAGCTTGGCCGGCACTCGCTCGGGGCCCCAGCATTTT.

This clonotype was seen at least ten times. The J gene is TRBJ2-1, the V gene TRBV30, with TRBD1 matching over 7 bases. Per the germline V gene, CDR1 is GTSNPN and CDR2 is SVGIG (reference sequence). The CDR3 runs to 13 residues. With V trimmed by 3 bases and J by 9 bases, 8 bases remained unmatched. The CDR3 spells CAWSQGQVGEQFF. The DNA of the CDR3 is TGTGCCTGGAGCCAAGGACAGGTGGGTGAGCAGTTCTTC. Variable domain in full (rest from reference TRBV30 and TRBJ2-1): SQTIHQWPATLVQPVGSPLSLECTVEGTSNPNLYWYRQAAGRGLQLLFYSVGIGQISSEVPQNLSASRPQDRQFILSSKKLLLSDSGFYLCAWSQGQVGEQFFGPGTRLTVL.

This clonotype was seen repeatedly, ten times or more. The chain combines TRBV11-3 with TRBJ2-4; D remains ambiguous. Germline loops: CDR1 SGHNT, CDR2 YENEEA. Trimming shortened V by 6 bases and J by 1 base, and 4 bases separated the two germline ends. The CDR3 runs to 12 residues. In nucleotides, the CDR3 is TGTGCCAGCAGTTTGGCCAAAAACATTCAGTACTTC. Its translation: CASSLAKNIQYF.

This clonotype occurred many times. This rearrangement joins TRBV28 to TRBJ1-2; no firm D call. There are 14 residues in the CDR3. The germline V and J ends were trimmed by 5 bases and 5 bases, with 15 bases remaining between them. The germline gives CDR1 MDHEN, CDR2 SYDVKM. The CDR3 protein is CASSLMGPPYGYTF. In DNA, the CDR3 is TGTGCCAGCAGTCTAATGGGCCCTCCTTATGGCTACACCTTC.

Details on this clonotype: A read error may explain this, as a much larger clone is one base away. The chain joins TRBV20-1 to TRBJ1-5, with unresolved D. This CDR3 region has 11 residues. Deletions cut 1 base from V and 11 bases from J, with 9 bases between. From germline, CDR1 is DFQATT and CDR2 SNEGSKA (reference sequence). This chain's CDR3 is CSARVFGSQHF. In DNA form, the CDR3 reads TGCAGTGCTAGAGTCTTTGGCTCCCAGCATTTT.

This clonotype was seen many times. V usage is TRBV7-2 and J usage is TRBJ2-7; no firm D call. V was trimmed by 1 base and J by 1 base, leaving 8 bases between them. CDR1 SGHTA and CDR2 FQGNSA come from the germline V gene. The CDR3 is 14 amino acids. The CDR3 protein is CASSLGGESYEQYF. The CDR3 nucleotides are TGTGCCAGCAGCTTAGGTGGGGAATCCTACGAGCAGTACTTC.

This clonotype has just a few counts. J is TRBJ1-6 and V is TRBV2, with D unclear. The ends were cut back, 10 bases at V and 7 bases at J, with 14 bases in the middle. The CDR3 is made up of 13 amino acids. Germline-derived CDR1 and CDR2 are SNHLY and FYNNEI. The CDR3 spells CATTGSLNSPLHF. CDR3 DNA: TGTGCCACCACCGGGAGCCTCAATTCACCCCTCCACTTT.

This clonotype was observed at least ten times. The chain is built from TRBV7-9 and TRBJ1-1; perhaps TRBD1 as D (6 bases). V lost 1 base, J lost 1 base, and 7 bases lay in between. The CDR3 runs 14 residues. Germline loops: CDR1 SEHNR, CDR2 FQNEAQ (reference sequence). In DNA form, the CDR3 reads TGTGCCAGCAGCTTAGGGACAGAGAACACTGAAGCTTTCTTT. Its protein is CASSLGTENTEAFF.

A word on this clonotype: Germline is not matched at one junction end, which may reflect a read error. V gene TRBV7-7 combines with J gene TRBJ2-2, with D unresolved. The CDR3 totals 15 residues. Germline CDR1 and CDR2: SSHAT and FNYEAQ (reference sequence). CDR3 residues: CASSLGLPNTGELFF. The CDR3 region has the DNA TGTGCTAGCAGCTTAGGCCTACCGAACACCGGGGAGCTGTTTTTT. The full variable domain, its missing parts supplied by reference TRBV7-7 and TRBJ2-2, is GAGVSQSPRYKVTKRGQDVTLRCDPISSHATLYWYQQALGQGPEFLTYFNYEAQPDKSGLPSDRFSAERPEGSISTLTIQRTEQRDSAMYRCASSLGLPNTGELFFGEGSRLTVL.

This clonotype was detected many times. The rearrangement links TRBV20-1 to TRBJ2-7; 12 nucleotides match TRBD1. CDR1 and CDR2 from the germline V gene are DFQATT and SNEGSKA (reference sequence). There are 18 residues in the CDR3. With 6 bases clipped from V and 4 bases from J, the junction kept 19 bases outside the gene matches. In nucleotides, the CDR3 is TGCAGTGCACAACCGGGACAGGGGGCGCTCGGATCAGGGTACGAGCAGTACTTC. Protein sequence: CSAQPGQGALGSGYEQYF.

This clonotype was seen only a few times. The chain carries TRBV28 and TRBJ2-3; D ambiguous. Germline V gives CDR1 MDHEN, CDR2 SYDVKM. Trimming shortened V by 6 bases and J by 4 bases, and 14 bases separated the two germline ends. This CDR3 spans 14 amino acids. The CDR3 here is CASRYSVVADTQYF. The CDR3 DNA is TGTGCCAGCAGATACTCGGTAGTCGCAGATACGCAGTATTTT.

There are many counts of this clonotype. The V gene is TRBV29-1, the J gene TRBJ1-1, with TRBD1 as a possible D gene (5 bases). CDR1 is SQVTM and CDR2 is ANQGSEA in the germline V gene. Trimming shortened V by 1 base and J by 5 bases, and 14 bases separated the two germline ends. This CDR3 region has 14 residues. CDR3 protein: CSVEGFGAWTEAFF. The DNA for the CDR3 is TGCAGCGTTGAAGGGTTCGGGGCGTGGACTGAAGCTTTCTTT.

The table lists this clonotype with many counts. The V call is TRBV2, the J call TRBJ2-1; weak D call: TRBD1 (5 bases). CDR1 is SNHLY, CDR2 FYNNEI, per germline. The CDR3 has 11 residues. Trimming took 8 bases from V and 3 from J, leaving 5 bases between them. This CDR3 is CASQGYNEQFF. As DNA, the CDR3 is TGTGCCAGCCAGGGCTACAATGAGCAGTTCTTC.

This clonotype was counted a few times. The V and J genes are TRBV6-1 and TRBJ1-1, with TRBD1 matching over 10 bases. This CDR3 has 14 residues. J lost 7 bases, V lost 5 bases, and 7 bases had no gene match. Germline V gene lookup returns CDR1 MNHNS and CDR2 SASEGT. Here the CDR3 reads CASSFDRGLVEAFF. In nucleotides, the CDR3 is TGTGCCAGCAGTTTCGACAGGGGGCTGGTTGAAGCTTTCTTT.

The V call is TRBV6-1, the J call TRBJ2-1; TRBD1 or TRBD2 may be the D gene (5 bases each). V was shortened by 6 bases and J by 5 bases, with 11 bases between the two germline ends. The CDR3 spans 13 residues. Germline-derived CDR1 and CDR2 are MNHNS and SASEGT. CDR3 protein: CASRTGRNNEQFF. The CDR3 DNA reads TGTGCCAGCAGAACGGGACGGAACAATGAGCAGTTCTTC.

The rearrangement links TRBV6-1 to TRBJ2-1, with D perhaps TRBD2 (6 bases). Germline V gene lookup returns CDR1 MNHNS and CDR2 SASEGT. V shed 8 bases and J shed 6 bases, with 14 bases lying between them. There are 13 residues in the CDR3. The CDR3 reads CASPSANTNEQFF. DNA of the CDR3: TGTGCCAGCCCTAGCGCCAACACCAATGAGCAGTTCTTC.

This clonotype was picked up many times. The CDR3, as DNA: TGTGCCAGCAGACCTATTAGCGGGAACTCCTACAATGAGCAGTTCTTC. Translation: CASRPISGNSYNEQFF. The chain employs TRBV28 and TRBJ2-1, with 8 bases that match TRBD2. V trimming: 6 bases; J trimming: 0 bases; junction bases outside the gene matches: 7. The CDR3 length is 16 residues. Germline CDR1 reads MDHEN; CDR2 reads SYDVKM.

The J gene is TRBJ2-1, the V gene TRBV30; perhaps TRBD2 as D (6 bases). The CDR3 has 14 residues. Looked up from germline, CDR1 is GTSNPN and CDR2 is SVGIG (reference sequence). Trimming removed 1 base from V and 2 bases from J, with 9 bases in between. The CDR3 nucleotides are TGTGCCTGGAGTGGAGCGGGTCCCTACAATGAGCAGTTCTTC. Its translation: CAWSGAGPYNEQFF.

In its sample, this clonotype was seen many times. The chain combines TRBV11-2 with TRBJ2-1, with no clear D. Per germline, CDR1 SGHAT and CDR2 FQNNGV. Trimming cost V 4 bases and J 0 bases, with 10 bases left between them. The CDR3 is 15 residues long. CDR3 amino acids: CASSSRPDSYNEQFF. DNA of the CDR3: TGTGCCAGCAGCTCCCGACCGGACTCCTACAATGAGCAGTTCTTC.

The gene calls are TRBV25-1 and TRBJ1-6, with no clear D. The CDR3 loop spans 15 amino acids. V shed 3 bases and J shed 8 bases, with 14 bases lying between them. Germline V gene lookup returns CDR1 MGHDK and CDR2 SYGVNS. The CDR3 sequence: CASSDRGGPYSPLHF. CDR3 nucleotide sequence: TGTGCCAGCAGTGACCGAGGAGGGCCGTATTCACCCCTCCACTTT.

This clonotype has only a few counts. V is TRBV24-1 and J is TRBJ1-5; 8 bases line up with TRBD1. This CDR3 contains 14 residues. V lost 4 bases and J lost 9; bases outside the gene matches: 7. Germline CDR1 reads KGHDR; CDR2 reads SFDVKD. In DNA, the CDR3 is TGTGCCACCAGTGACGGACAGGGCGTTTCGCCCCAGCATTTT. Amino acid sequence: CATSDGQGVSPQHF.

The chain links TRBV3-1 to TRBJ2-7; D assignment may be TRBD1 or TRBD2 (6 bases each). V lost 1 base to trimming and J lost 4 bases, with 11 bases between them. The CDR3 contains 14 residues. Germline V gene lookup returns CDR1 LGHDT and CDR2 YNNKEL (reference sequence). For the CDR3, the DNA is TGTGCCAGCAGCCAAGGACGGGGGCGATACGAGCAGTACTTC. Translating gives CASSQGRGRYEQYF.

With regard to this clonotype: Likely a read error: the CDR3 ends without its conserved phenylalanine or tryptophan. The CDR3 loop is CASSQTRSSYNEQFL. CDR3 DNA sequence: TGTGCCAGCAGCCAGACTAGGAGCTCCTACAATGAGCAGTTCCTC. The chain links TRBV3-1 to TRBJ2-1; D perhaps matches TRBD2 (6 bases). The ends were cut back, 3 bases at V and 0 bases at J, with 9 bases in the middle. Germline CDR1 LGHDT, CDR2 YNNKEL (reference sequence). This CDR3 has 15 residues.

This chain links TRBV27 with TRBJ2-7; D possibly uses TRBD1 or TRBD2 (5 bases each). CDR1 is MNHEY and CDR2 is SMNVEV in the germline V gene (reference sequence). CDR3 size: 13 residues. Deletions cut 4 bases from V and 6 bases from J, with 13 bases between. For the CDR3, the DNA is TGTGCCAGCAGTTGGGACCCCAGATTCGAGCAGTACTTC. Protein: CASSWDPRFEQYF.

This clonotype was recorded at least ten times. The V call is TRBV18, the J call TRBJ1-3; D is ambiguous. The CDR3 runs 16 residues. CDR1 and CDR2 (germline): KGHSH, LQKENI. Trimming cost V 2 bases and J 0 bases, with 11 bases left between them. This CDR3 is CASSPSQALSGNTIYF. In nucleotides, the CDR3 is TGTGCCAGCTCACCATCCCAGGCTCTCTCTGGAAACACCATATATTTT.